A single sample gave rise to the 5 T cell receptor beta chains below, sequenced in a study of T cell repertoires in cytomegalovirus infection. TCRdb re-derived calls from the reads in MiXCR, one entry per CDR3 protein. The table includes a few hundred thousand distinct CDR3 sequences, roughly a sixth detected once. The sequenced sample was PBMCs. Receptors were obtained from a human donor in good health (CMV status not recorded). Some clones in this sample may be carry-over from other donors' samples.

There are a few counts of this clonotype. The V gene is TRBV4-1, the J gene TRBJ2-1, with 8 bases that match TRBD2. CDR3 length equals 16 residues. The germline V gene has CDR1 MGHRA and CDR2 YSYEKL. The V and J ends lost 0 bases and 8 bases, in that order; junction bases with no gene match: 9. In nucleotides, the CDR3 is TGCGCCAGCAGCCAAGATCCGGGGGGGATATTCTATGAGCAGTTCTTC. Encoded protein: CASSQDPGGIFYEQFF.

This clonotype appeared many times. This chain uses TRBV7-6 with TRBJ1-1, with unresolved D. This CDR3 has 13 residues. V was trimmed by 5 bases and J by 0 bases, leaving 7 bases between them. The germline V gene encodes CDR1 SGHVS and CDR2 FNYEAQ. The CDR3 spells CASSPYMNTEAFF. CDR3 bases: TGTGCCAGCAGCCCTTATATGAACACTGAAGCTTTCTTT.

This clonotype has a handful of counts. The V gene is TRBV5-1, the J gene TRBJ2-5, with D tentatively TRBD2 (6 bases). Trimming cost V 0 bases and J 4 bases, with 10 bases left between them. This CDR3 has 14 residues. Germline CDR1 is SGHRS and CDR2 is YFSETQ. The CDR3 nucleotides are TGCGCCAGCAGCTTGGCCGGGACTGGAGAGACCCAGTACTTC. Translating gives CASSLAGTGETQYF. Full variable domain (outside the CDR3, taken from reference TRBV5-1 and TRBJ2-5): KAGVTQTPRYLIKTRGQQVTLSCSPISGHRSVSWYQQTPGQGLQFLFEYFSETQRNKGNFPGRFSGRQFSNSRSEMNVSTLELGDSALYLCASSLAGTGETQYFGPGTRLLVL.

This clonotype was counted at least ten times. V and J are TRBV11-2 and TRBJ1-4; 8 bases fit TRBD1. The CDR3 runs to 15 residues. Germline V gives CDR1 SGHAT, CDR2 FQNNGV. V dropped 5 bases and J dropped 4; count of bases not matched to a gene: 6. The DNA of the CDR3 is TGTGCCAGCAGCGATACGACAGGGGTTAATGAAAAACTGTTTTTT. Translated, it gives CASSDTTGVNEKLFF.

This clonotype is a singleton in its sample. The chain combines TRBV5-1 with TRBJ2-1; D perhaps matches TRBD1 (6 bases). The CDR3 runs to 17 residues. Germline-derived CDR1 and CDR2 are SGHRS and YFSETQ. V lost 0 bases to trimming and J lost 3 bases, with 16 bases between them. DNA of the CDR3: TGCGCCAGCAGCTTGGCAGGGGTTAGTGGCGGCTACAATGAGCAGTTCTTC. It is translated as CASSLAGVSGGYNEQFF.